This T cell receptor beta chain was identified in a study of vaccination effects on CD4 cells after COVID-19 (dated by TCRdb to 2022 to 2024). Context from the whole study: Two doses of either the BNT162b2 or the mRNA-1273 mRNA SARS-CoV-2 vaccine were administered to participants. SARS-CoV-2 spike-specific CD4+ TCR repertoires were compared before and after mRNA vaccination in COVID-19 convalescent patients and in infection-naive vaccine recipients. The full study included fewer than eleven COVID-19 convalescent patients and a few SARS-CoV-2-naive healthy vaccine recipients. Cultures from other donors in the study were sequenced with the Oncomine TCR Beta short-read assay on an Illumina iSeq 100. On the study overall, not on this receptor specifically: In healthy vaccine recipients, vaccine-induced clones were almost all SARS-CoV-2 mono-reactive, with only 1 of 255 being cross-reactive with common cold coronaviruses. Marked clonal contraction was observed in both infection-induced and vaccine-induced clones at late post-vaccination timepoints, consistent with waning T cell responses. Only a small number of convalescent patients were included, and no early post-infection timepoints were available, which limited the study.

In the ViraFEST assay, PBMC were stimulated with viral peptide pools, and TCR sequencing was then used to find antigen-specific CD4+ T cell clonotypes based on their expansion. After approximately 11 days of culture, CD4+ T cells were isolated with the EasySep CD4+ T cell isolation kit. None of the healthy vaccine recipients had a prior SARS-CoV-2 infection, which was confirmed by nucleocapsid antibody tests that came back negative both before and after vaccination. Some 1.9 million PBMC per well were cultured with about 9.6 ug/ml peptides in IMDM containing around 4.6% human AB serum, around 10 IU/ml IL-2 and gentamicin. On days 3 and 7, half of the culture medium was replaced with fresh IL-2-containing medium. Unless noted otherwise, every peptide stimulation condition was cultured in triplicate wells. Using Ficoll-Paque Plus gradient centrifugation, PBMC were separated from whole blood and then either used fresh or cryopreserved at -140C. The spike proteins of SARS-CoV-2 and of the common cold coronaviruses HCoV-NL63, HCoV-OC43 and HCoV-229E were spanned by overlapping peptide pools. The QIAamp micro DNA kit was used to extract genomic DNA from the cultured CD4+ T cells.

Notes on this clone: There is no known antigen for this receptor. The input lacks base qualities; no much larger clone sits a single base away.

Library method: the immunoSEQ multiplex PCR assay. TCR beta CDR3 sequencing was performed on DNA from the cultured, isolated CD4+ T cells. Per the original workflow: The analysis removed non-productive TCR sequences, trimmed reads to the CDR3 region, and retained only CDR3s that were 7 or more amino acids long. Antigen-specific clonotypes were identified using the MANAFEST web app by comparison of expansion in peptide wells against reference cultures. Positive clones required FDR<0.05 expansion versus reference and all other wells, odds ratio above 5, and frequency above 0.1% in two replicate wells. Cross-reactive clonotypes were defined as significantly expanded in SARS-CoV-2 spike wells and in at least one common cold coronavirus spike condition. Using the stringdist R package, CDR3 similarity was measured by Levenshtein distance, and unrooted trees were constructed with ape in R 3.6.1. In TCRdb, the immuneACCESS table is reduced to in-frame sequences with V and J assigned. These tables do not hold every clone; where another copy was compared, an unresolved V gene accounts for under half, and the others remain unexplained. Clone size and V and J calls were adopted from that table, with D and trimming inferred from the DNA. The sample table lists roughly 20,000 clones, 65% to 85% of them with a count of one. Jointly, the top ten make up over 20% of the sample.

Including the terminal cysteine and phenylalanine, the CDR3 comprises 18 residues. Only the CDR3 region is kept as DNA, spanning 54 bases read in frame from base 1. CDR1 KGHDR and CDR2 SFDVKD were looked up in the germline V gene. For this chain, trimming is 3 bases at the V end and 2 bases at the J end, and the number of junction bases without a gene match is 9. The sequences come from CD4+ T cells from PBMCs cultured with HCoV-NL63 spike peptides, collected before COVID-19 vaccination. The cell subset or site label here, explained by the study, means: HCoV-NL63 spike overlapping peptide pool stimulation. This TCR was sampled from a human donor who received a COVID-19 vaccine. The V and J genes are TRBV24-1 and TRBJ2-1; 10 middle bases align to TRBD1. The sequence in DNA is TGTGCCACCAGTGATGCCAGACCGGGACAGGGGACCTACAATGAGCAGTTCTTC. This is translated as CATSDARPGQGTYNEQFF.